This T cell receptor beta chain was identified in a study of blood T cell repertoires in COVID-19 (dated by TCRdb to the early 2020s). In terms of the full investigation: Collaborator samples came from the United States, Italy and Spain and covered acute and convalescent phases of COVID-19. Nearly every sample came with metadata listing a de-identified subject ID, COVID-19 status, age in years and sex. The prospective study material was composed of cDNA or gDNA derived from T cells, B-cell-depleted T cells, or PBMCs. Deeply sampled blood TCRbeta repertoires from subjects exposed to, actively infected with, or recovered from COVID-19 were included in the dataset. The samples were drawn from the first 160 participants of the ongoing ImmuneRACE study and from more than 1,000 subjects provided by 6 global collaborators. The repertoires were made available in a free public database intended to serve as a resource for research on the immune response to SARS-CoV-2. Where available, HLA class I and class II types were obtained from metadata supplied by the sample provider rather than from assay-based typing.

V loses 5 bases of germline sequence and J loses 8 bases, and the interval between the two ends is 13 bases. The CDR3 has 13 amino acids, counting the end cysteine and phenylalanine. The kept DNA is CDR3 alone, 39 bases in frame from the first base. Taken from the germline V gene (reference sequence), the CDR1 and CDR2 loops are LNHDA and SQIVND. One collaborating source in Seattle enrolled patients during active infection and followed them longitudinally through the course of disease. Whole blood was collected in K2EDTA tubes by collaborating institutions according to the institutions' own protocols. Collaborator samples were shipped for TCRbeta analysis as frozen whole blood, isolated PBMCs, or DNA extracted from either sample type. TCRbeta CDR3 regions were amplified from genomic DNA by means of the immunoSEQ Assay, a bias-controlled multiplex PCR. The authors' analysis ran thus. Within the assay, amplification of reference gene primers was used to estimate how many nucleated cells each sample contained. To quantify the absolute abundance of each unique TCRbeta CDR3 rearrangement, sequence reads were collapsed and filtered. For each sample, productive Simpson clonality was calculated as the square root of Simpson's diversity index over productive rearrangements. TCRdb retrieved this table from immuneACCESS and kept in-frame rearrangements only. Not all clones are present; in checked studies, unresolved V genes account for under half, and no reason is known for the remainder. The DNA gave D and trimming, while V, J and clone size come from that table. The sample table records about 190,000 clones; over 75% of these occur just once. The ten top clones hold approximately 7% of the sample.

General study outcomes and caveats: Clinical and demographic metadata were provided uncurated, with the amount varying by source and participant.

Turning to this clone: Its antigen specificity is not known. Within one base of it there is no much larger clone, and no base qualities were kept.

This TCR was recovered from a man at least 80 years old with COVID-19, enrolled during active disease. Recombination linked TRBV19 to TRBJ1-5; the D gene assignment is ambiguous. The sequenced sample consisted of peripheral blood. The bases are TGTGCCAGTAGTGTCCAGACTTGGGAGCCCCAGCATTTT. Translation gives CASSVQTWEPQHF.